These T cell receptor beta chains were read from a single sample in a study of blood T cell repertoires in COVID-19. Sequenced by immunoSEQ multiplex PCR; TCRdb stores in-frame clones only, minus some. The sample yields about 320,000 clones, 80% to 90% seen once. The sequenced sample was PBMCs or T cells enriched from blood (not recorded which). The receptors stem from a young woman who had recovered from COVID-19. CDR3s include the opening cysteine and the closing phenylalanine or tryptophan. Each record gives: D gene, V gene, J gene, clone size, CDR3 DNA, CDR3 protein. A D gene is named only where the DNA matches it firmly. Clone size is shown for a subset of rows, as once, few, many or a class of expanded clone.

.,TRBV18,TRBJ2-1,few,TGTGCCAGCTCACCAACAGGGACCAATGAGCAGTTCTTC,CASSPTGTNEQFF
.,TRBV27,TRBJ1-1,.,TGTGCCAGCAGTTTTGGCAGGGGCTTCCCTGAAGCTTTCTTT,CASSFGRGFPEAFF
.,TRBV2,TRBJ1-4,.,TGTGCGACGACAGCAACTAATGAAAAACTGTTTTTT,CATTATNEKLFF
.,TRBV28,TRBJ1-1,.,TGTGCCAGCAAATCACCCGGGTACACTGAAGCTTTCTTT,CASKSPGYTEAFF
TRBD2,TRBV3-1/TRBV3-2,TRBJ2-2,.,TGTGCCAGCAGCCAAGTACCCCTAGCGGAAGGTATCGGGGAGCTGTTTTTT,CASSQVPLAEGIGELFF
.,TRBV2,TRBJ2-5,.,TGTGCCAGCAGTGAGGGAAGGGGGCAAGAGACCCAGTACTTC,CASSEGRGQETQYF
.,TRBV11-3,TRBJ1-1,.,TGTGCCAGCAGCTATAACCAGGGGTCTGAAGCTTTCTTT,CASSYNQGSEAFF
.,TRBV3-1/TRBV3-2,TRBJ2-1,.,TGTGCCAGCAGCCAATCGTCTCGTGAGCAGTTCTTC,CASSQSSREQFF
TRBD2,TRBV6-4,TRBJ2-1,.,TGTGCCAGCAGTCTCCAAGCGGGGGGGTCCTACAATGAGCAGTTCTTC,CASSLQAGGSYNEQFF
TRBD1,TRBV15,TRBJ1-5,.,TGTGCCACCAGCAGAGGACAGGGGGCCGGTCAGCCCCAGCATTTT,CATSRGQGAGQPQHF
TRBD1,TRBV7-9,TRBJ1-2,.,TGTGCCAGCAGCTCCCGGGACAGAGCTAACTATGGCTACACCTTC,CASSSRDRANYGYTF
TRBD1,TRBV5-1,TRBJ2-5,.,TGCGCCAGCAGCCCGCAACCGGGACAGCAAGAGACCCAGTACTTC,CASSPQPGQQETQYF
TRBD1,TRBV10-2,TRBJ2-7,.,TGCGCCAGCAGTGATCCTGGGACAGGGTCCTACGAGCAGTACTTC,CASSDPGTGSYEQYF
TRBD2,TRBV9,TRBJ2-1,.,TGTGCCAGCAGCCTAGCCGGGACTAGCGGGGATGAGCAGTTCTTC,CASSLAGTSGDEQFF
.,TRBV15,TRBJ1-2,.,TGTGCCACCAGCAAAAAACAGGGTGGATATGGCTACACCTTC,CATSKKQGGYGYTF
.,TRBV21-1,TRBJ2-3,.,TGTGCCAGCAGCTTCCCGGGACAGTTTTTGCTTATAGCGCAGTATTTT,CASSFPGQFLLIAQYF
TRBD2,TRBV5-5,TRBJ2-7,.,TGTGCCAGCAGCTGGACTAGCGGGGGTTACGAGCAGTACTTC,CASSWTSGGYEQYF
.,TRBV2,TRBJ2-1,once,TGTGCCAGCAGTTCGGGACTTCCCTCCTACAATGAGCAGTTCTTC,CASSSGLPSYNEQFF
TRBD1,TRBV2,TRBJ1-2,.,TGTGCCAGCAGTGGGACAGGGGGTAATCCCGGCTACACCTTC,CASSGTGGNPGYTF
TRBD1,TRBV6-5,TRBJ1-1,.,TGTGCCAGCACTACAGGGGGGAGGACTGAAGCTTTCTTT,CASTTGGRTEAFF
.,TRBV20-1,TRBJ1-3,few,TGCAGTGTCCGCTCTGGAAACACCATATATTTT,CSVRSGNTIYF
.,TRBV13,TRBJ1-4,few,TGTGCCAGCAGCTTAGGCTTGGGGGGGATGAATGAAAAACTGTTTTTT,CASSLGLGGMNEKLFF
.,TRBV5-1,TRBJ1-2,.,TGCGCCAGCAGCTCCACCGTTATACAACAGGGTCACTATGGCTACACCTTC,CASSSTVIQQGHYGYTF